A selection of T cell receptor beta chains follows, all from one sample in a study of CD8 T cells in Susac syndrome. TCRdb processed the immunoSEQ multiplex PCR reads anew with MiXCR; each CDR3 protein has one entry. This sample has about 200,000 distinct CDR3 sequences; 85% to 95% occur once, and the top ten carry just over 0.08%. Sequencing was done on a sample of CD4+ T cells from PBMCs. All receptors derive from a human donor with multiple sclerosis. CDR3s include the opening cysteine and the closing phenylalanine or tryptophan. A D gene is named only where the DNA matches it firmly. Where a row states a size, it is once, few, many or the class of an expanded clone; other rows omit it.

D: TRBD1
size: .
V: TRBV20-1
length: 15
J: TRBJ2-5
DNA: TGCAGTGCTAGTCCCTCGACAGGGTCCCAAGAGACCCAGTACTTC
CDR3: CSASPSTGSQETQYF

D: .
size: .
V: TRBV20-1
length: 16
J: TRBJ2-6
DNA: TGCAGTGCTAGAATGGGGGGCAGCTCTGGGGCCAACGTCCTGACTTTC
CDR3: CSARMGGSSGANVLTF

D: .
size: .
V: TRBV25-1
length: 11
J: TRBJ2-2
DNA: TGTGCCAGCAGGGTCTCCGGGGAGCTGTTTTTT
CDR3: CASRVSGELFF

D: TRBD1
size: once
V: TRBV20-1
length: 16
J: TRBJ2-1
DNA: TGCAGTGCAAATATCGTCAACAGGGGCACATACAATGAGCAGTTCTTC
CDR3: CSANIVNRGTYNEQFF

D: .
size: .
V: TRBV27
length: 14
J: TRBJ1-2
DNA: TGTGCCAGCAGTCCCGTGGGGTACAACTATGGCTACACCTTC
CDR3: CASSPVGYNYGYTF

D: TRBD2
size: once
V: TRBV24-1
length: 15
J: TRBJ2-1
DNA: TGTGCCACCAGTGATACGAGGACTAGTTACAATGAGCAGTTCTTC
CDR3: CATSDTRTSYNEQFF

D: TRBD2
size: .
V: TRBV7-2
length: 15
J: TRBJ2-3
DNA: TGTGCCAGCAGCTTTGCAGCGGGGGGGCCGGATACGCAGTATTTT
CDR3: CASSFAAGGPDTQYF

D: TRBD1
size: .
V: TRBV12-3/TRBV12-4
length: 15
J: TRBJ2-3
DNA: TGTGCCAGCAGTTCCGGGACAGGGAAAACAGATACGCAGTATTTT
CDR3: CASSSGTGKTDTQYF

D: .
size: .
V: TRBV28
length: 12
J: TRBJ1-6
DNA: TGTGCCAGCAGGCCCCCCAATTCACCCCTCCACTTT
CDR3: CASRPPNSPLHF

D: TRBD1
size: .
V: TRBV29-1
length: 12
J: TRBJ2-1
DNA: TGCAGCGGGTGGACAGGTTCGCATGAGCAGTTCTTC
CDR3: CSGWTGSHEQFF

D: .
size: .
V: TRBV7-9
length: 14
J: TRBJ2-7
DNA: TGTGCCAGACCCCACCGGGACACATACTACGAGCAGTACTTC
CDR3: CARPHRDTYYEQYF

D: .
size: .
V: TRBV7-2
length: 17
J: TRBJ1-2
DNA: TGTGCCAGCAGCGCTACCGTACAACCGGCTGGACCCTATGGCTACACCTTC
CDR3: CASSATVQPAGPYGYTF

D: TRBD1
size: .
V: TRBV20-1
length: 15
J: TRBJ2-1
DNA: TGCAGTGCCGAACGCCGGGACAGGGGCTCTGATGAGCAGTTCTTC
CDR3: CSAERRDRGSDEQFF

D: TRBD1
size: .
V: TRBV20-1
length: 17
J: TRBJ1-5
DNA: TGCAGTGCTAGGGGGCAGGGGGCCCTCGATAGCAATCAGCCCCAGCATTTT
CDR3: CSARGQGALDSNQPQHF

D: .
size: .
V: TRBV18
length: 15
J: TRBJ2-3
DNA: TGTGCCAGCTCACCCCTTCCGGCTAGCACAGATACGCAGTATTTT
CDR3: CASSPLPASTDTQYF

D: TRBD1
size: .
V: TRBV14
length: 13
J: TRBJ1-2
DNA: TGTGCCAGCAGCCCCCTGACAGGGATCGGCTACACCTTC
CDR3: CASSPLTGIGYTF

D: TRBD1
size: .
V: TRBV30
length: 15
J: TRBJ1-4
DNA: TGTGCCTGGAGTGTCGGACAGGGGGGTAGAGAAAAACTGTTTTTT
CDR3: CAWSVGQGGREKLFF

D: .
size: .
V: TRBV11-2
length: 15
J: TRBJ1-2
DNA: TGTGCCAGCAGCTCAACCGGACGGACTAACTATGGCTACACCTTC
CDR3: CASSSTGRTNYGYTF

D: TRBD1
size: .
V: TRBV3-1
length: 14
J: TRBJ1-1
DNA: TGTGCCAGCCGCTGGGGACAGATCAACACTGAAGCTTTCTTT
CDR3: CASRWGQINTEAFF

D: TRBD1
size: .
V: TRBV29-1
length: 12
J: TRBJ1-2
DNA: TGCAGCGCCCGGACAGGGAGAGAAGGCTACACCTTC
CDR3: CSARTGREGYTF

D: .
size: .
V: TRBV7-3
length: 15
J: TRBJ2-3
DNA: TGTGCCAGCAGTAATTTAGGGGGTTGGGCAGATACGCAGTATTTT
CDR3: CASSNLGGWADTQYF

D: TRBD1
size: .
V: TRBV5-6
length: 14
J: TRBJ2-1
DNA: TGTGCCAGCGGCAGGGGGCGTCTTAACAATGAGCAGTTCTTC
CDR3: CASGRGRLNNEQFF

D: .
size: .
V: TRBV4-1
length: 14
J: TRBJ1-1
DNA: TGCGCCAGCAGCCAACCGTACCCGAGGACAGAAGCTTTCTTT
CDR3: CASSQPYPRTEAFF

D: .
size: .
V: TRBV9
length: 17
J: TRBJ1-6
DNA: TGTGCCAGCAGCTATGCTGGGCGGGGGAATGAGAATTCACCCCTCCACTTT
CDR3: CASSYAGRGNENSPLHF

D: TRBD1
size: once
V: TRBV29-1
length: 12
J: TRBJ2-7
DNA: TGCAGCGTCGCGGACAGGGCGGACGAGCAGTACTTC
CDR3: CSVADRADEQYF

D: .
size: few
V: TRBV29-1
length: 9
J: TRBJ1-2
DNA: TGCAGCGAAGGAAGCGGCTACACCTTC
CDR3: CSEGSGYTF

D: TRBD1
size: .
V: TRBV6-5
length: 15
J: TRBJ2-1
DNA: TGTGCCAGCAGTTCTCCCGGGACAGGGAATCCTGAGCAGTTCTTC
CDR3: CASSSPGTGNPEQFF

D: TRBD2
size: .
V: TRBV10-3
length: 15
J: TRBJ2-5
DNA: TGTGCCATCAGCCAGACTAGCGGGGACCAAGAGACCCAGTACTTC
CDR3: CAISQTSGDQETQYF

D: TRBD2
size: .
V: TRBV20-1
length: 15
J: TRBJ2-7
DNA: TGCAGTGCTTCTCGGACTAGCGGGGGGACCTACGAGCAGTACTTC
CDR3: CSASRTSGGTYEQYF

D: .
size: few
V: TRBV30
length: 14
J: TRBJ1-1
DNA: TGTGCCTGGAGGAGGGCGGCAGGGAACACTGAAGCTTTCTTT
CDR3: CAWRRAAGNTEAFF

D: TRBD1
size: .
V: TRBV30
length: 14
J: TRBJ2-1
DNA: TGTGCCTCGAACAGGGGGCCGTTTTTGGATGAGCAGTTCTTC
CDR3: CASNRGPFLDEQFF

D: .
size: once
V: TRBV29-1
length: 12
J: TRBJ1-2
DNA: TGCAGCGTTGCCCCGGGGGTGCGGGGCTACACCTTC
CDR3: CSVAPGVRGYTF

D: .
size: .
V: TRBV12-3/TRBV12-4
length: 15
J: TRBJ2-2
DNA: TGTGCCAGCCTCCCACAAGTCCTTGGAAGCGGGGAGCTGTTTTTT
CDR3: CASLPQVLGSGELFF

D: .
size: .
V: TRBV20-1
length: 13
J: TRBJ2-2
DNA: TGCAGTGCTAGAGCTACAGGGAACGGGGAGCTGTTTTTT
CDR3: CSARATGNGELFF

D: .
size: .
V: TRBV7-9
length: 14
J: TRBJ2-1
DNA: TGTGCCAGCAGCCCGCCCGCACTCATCGATGAGCAGTTCTTC
CDR3: CASSPPALIDEQFF

D: .
size: .
V: TRBV2
length: 11
J: TRBJ2-5
DNA: TGTGCCAGCAGACTAGGGGAGACCCAGTACTTC
CDR3: CASRLGETQYF

D: TRBD1
size: .
V: TRBV23-1
length: 14
J: TRBJ2-4
DNA: TGCGCCAGCATCACGCAGGGGGCGTCAAACATTCAGTACTTC
CDR3: CASITQGASNIQYF

D: .
size: .
V: TRBV11-2
length: 15
J: TRBJ1-4
DNA: TGTGCCAGCAGCCTCGGCAGTGGGGCTAATGAAAAACTGTTTTTT
CDR3: CASSLGSGANEKLFF

D: .
size: .
V: TRBV7-9
length: 11
J: TRBJ2-4
DNA: TGTGCCAGCAGCTTGGGCATTCCTATGTACTTC
CDR3: CASSLGIPMYF

D: TRBD2
size: .
V: TRBV10-3
length: 15
J: TRBJ2-3
DNA: TGTGCCTCCGGGGCCAGCGGGGGAAAGGGAGATACGCAGTATTTT
CDR3: CASGASGGKGDTQYF

D: .
size: .
V: TRBV30
length: 13
J: TRBJ1-6
DNA: TGTGCCTGGCACAACAGGGCTGATTCACCCCTCCACTTT
CDR3: CAWHNRADSPLHF

D: TRBD2
size: .
V: TRBV10-3
length: 15
J: TRBJ2-1
DNA: TGTGCCATCAGTGAGACAACTAGCGTCTACAATGAGCAGTTCTTC
CDR3: CAISETTSVYNEQFF

D: TRBD1
size: .
V: TRBV20-1
length: 14
J: TRBJ1-1
DNA: TGCAGTGCCAGCCGACAGGGAGGTCAGACTGAAGCTTTCTTT
CDR3: CSASRQGGQTEAFF

D: .
size: .
V: TRBV20-1
length: 15
J: TRBJ1-6
DNA: TGCAGTGCTCTTGGTGAAGGGTCCGGTAATTCACCCCTCCACTTT
CDR3: CSALGEGSGNSPLHF

D: .
size: once
V: TRBV5-1
length: 13
J: TRBJ2-7
DNA: TGCGCCAGCAGCTTGGTGTCAGACTACGAGCAGTACTTC
CDR3: CASSLVSDYEQYF

D: .
size: .
V: TRBV12-3/TRBV12-4
length: 15
J: TRBJ2-3
DNA: TGTGCCAGCAGTTTCGGCGGCATTTCCACAGATACGCAGTATTTT
CDR3: CASSFGGISTDTQYF

D: .
size: .
V: TRBV30
length: 14
J: TRBJ1-5
DNA: TGTGCCTGGACTAACAAGGGGGGCCATCAGCCCCAGCATTTT
CDR3: CAWTNKGGHQPQHF

D: .
size: .
V: TRBV7-9
length: 16
J: TRBJ2-2
DNA: TGTGCCAGCAGCTTCCGGGACTCTCAATATGGCGGGGAGCTGTTTTTT
CDR3: CASSFRDSQYGGELFF

D: TRBD2
size: .
V: TRBV20-1
length: 17
J: TRBJ2-5
DNA: TGCAGTGCTAACCGACGACTAGCGGGGTTTATGGGAGAGACCCAGTACTTC
CDR3: CSANRRLAGFMGETQYF

D: .
size: .
V: TRBV30
length: 11
J: TRBJ2-7
DNA: TGTGCCTGGCAGGGGACGAGGGAGCAGTACTTC
CDR3: CAWQGTREQYF

D: TRBD1
size: .
V: TRBV5-1
length: 16
J: TRBJ1-1
DNA: TGCGCCAGCAGCTCCAGACAGGGGTTAAGAAACACTGAAGCTTTCTTT
CDR3: CASSSRQGLRNTEAFF

D: .
size: .
V: TRBV30
length: 15
J: TRBJ2-1
DNA: TGTGCCTGGAGGTTCGGGTCATCCTCCTACAATGAGCAGTTCTTC
CDR3: CAWRFGSSSYNEQFF

D: .
size: .
V: TRBV7-8
length: 14
J: TRBJ1-2
DNA: TGTGCCAGCAGCTTAAGCAGGGTGGACTATGGCTACACCTTC
CDR3: CASSLSRVDYGYTF